Presented here are 9 T cell receptor beta chains from one specimen sequenced in a study of HIV-infected patients and healthy controls. No cell fractionation was done, so the repertoire covers all unsorted peripheral blood T cells. Alpha and beta constant-region primers primed reverse transcription of approximately 500 ng RNA. Each of the alpha and beta chains got its own library through chain-specific third strand synthesis with indices. A single record per CDR3 protein comes from TCRdb applying MiXCR to the 5' RACE reads. The sample contains tens of thousands of distinct CDR3 sequences, 8.5% to 9% of which appear only once. The sequenced sample was blood. These receptors all stem from an adult in good health.

This clonotype is deemed medium-sized. The chain employs TRBV13 and TRBJ2-6, with 10 bases aligning to TRBD1. This CDR3 is 19 amino acids long. From germline, CDR1 is PRHDT and CDR2 FYEKMQ (reference sequence). The V and J ends lost 3 bases and 2 bases, in that order; junction bases with no gene match: 10. The CDR3 protein is CASSLGTGATVAGANVLTF. The CDR3 DNA reads TGTGCCAGCAGCTTGGGGACAGGGGCGACTGTCGCTGGGGCCAACGTCCTGACTTTC.

Ten or more counts support this clonotype. This rearrangement joins TRBV15 to TRBJ1-4, with TRBD1 identical over 8 bases. Looked up from germline, CDR1 is LNHNV and CDR2 is YYDKDF (reference sequence). Trimming removed 0 bases from V and 8 bases from J; junction bases left unmatched: 17. CDR3 length equals 19 residues. The CDR3 region is CATSRDPIPSGTGPEKLFF. The CDR3 DNA follows: TGTGCCACCAGCAGAGATCCAATTCCGTCCGGGACAGGTCCGGAAAAACTGTTTTTT.

The V call is TRBV5-1, the J call TRBJ1-5, with 8 bases identical to TRBD1. V was pared by 0 bases and J by 7 bases, with 6 bases of the junction left unmatched. This CDR3 spans 15 amino acids. The germline V gene has CDR1 SGHRS and CDR2 YFSETQ. As DNA, the CDR3 is TGCGCCAGCAGCTTGGCGACAGGGGTCGGGCAGCCCCAGCATTTT. The encoded protein is CASSLATGVGQPQHF.

This clonotype was picked up many times. The chain has TRBV6-2 or TRBV6-3 and TRBJ1-4; perhaps TRBD1 as D (5 bases). Germline V gene lookup returns CDR1 MNHEY and CDR2 SVGEGT. CDR3 length: 15 residues. Trimming took off 0 bases at V and 10 bases at J, with 15 bases between the two ends. As DNA, the CDR3 is TGTGCCAGCAGTTACTCTACCCAGGGTCATCGAAAACTGTTTTTT. Its translation is CASSYSTQGHRKLFF.

The V and J genes are TRBV30 and TRBJ2-2; D uncertain. The ends were cut back, 1 base at V and 7 bases at J, with 13 bases in the middle. Germline V CDR1 and CDR2: GTSNPN, SVGIG (reference sequence). The CDR3 loop spans 14 amino acids. CDR3 protein: CAWSEMTNGGELFF. The CDR3 DNA reads TGTGCCTGGAGTGAGATGACAAACGGCGGGGAGCTGTTTTTT.

Many counts were recorded for this clonotype. The chain combines TRBV11-2 with TRBJ2-5; possible D gene TRBD1, 5 bases. Trimming cost V 4 bases and J 0 bases, with 9 bases left between them. The length of the CDR3 is 14 residues. The germline V gene has CDR1 SGHAT and CDR2 FQNNGV. In DNA form, the CDR3 reads TGTGCCAGCAGCTCCAGGGTGTACCAAGAGACCCAGTACTTC. This gives the protein CASSSRVYQETQYF.

The chain is built from TRBV18 and TRBJ2-3, with 8 bases that match TRBD2. V lost 3 bases to trimming and J lost 0 bases; unmatched junction nucleotides: 8. CDR1 is KGHSH and CDR2 is LQKENI in the germline V gene. This CDR3 contains 17 residues. CDR3 nucleotide sequence: TGTGCCAGCTCACCCTCCGCAGCGGGGGCTAGCACAGATACGCAGTATTTT. As protein: CASSPSAAGASTDTQYF.

This clonotype has a count of ten or more. CDR3 sequence (DNA): TGTGCCAGCAGTGAAGATTGGGGACAAGGGGATTTTTTT. Encoded protein: CASSEDWGQGDFF. This chain links TRBV6-1 with TRBJ1-4; D may be TRBD1 (6 bases). Looked up from germline, CDR1 is MNHNS and CDR2 is SASEGT. V was cut by 1 base and J by 17 bases, with 17 bases left in between. The CDR3 runs to 13 residues.

This clonotype was seen many times. The gene calls are TRBV6-2 or TRBV6-3 and TRBJ1-1; D is uncertain. V dropped 6 bases and J dropped 2 bases, with 13 bases sitting between them. CDR3 length: 14 residues. Germline assignment: CDR1 MNHEY and CDR2 SVGEGT. The CDR3 is CASRRGQINTEAFF. CDR3 coding DNA: TGTGCCAGCAGGAGAGGGCAGATAAACACTGAAGCTTTCTTT.